The 3 T cell receptor beta chains presented below share a single source sample, sequenced in a study of CD8+ T cells in alopecia areata. Specified treatment: oral pan-JAK inhibitor, 5-10 mg twice daily. Reverse transcribed after extraction, RNA yielded cDNA as the sequencing template. TCRdb's table, derived via immunoSEQ multiplex PCR, lists solely in-frame clones and lacks some. The sample carries 130,000 to 150,000 clones, approximately 80% recorded once. The material was CD8+ T cells sorted from blood, obtained at week 4, from a patient treated with tofacitinib. These receptors all come from a human donor with alopecia areata.

This clone occurred once. The chain couples TRBV7-9 to TRBJ2-6; 8 nucleotides match TRBD1. With V trimmed by 5 bases and J by 2 bases, 5 bases remained unmatched. Germline assignment: CDR1 SEHNR and CDR2 FQNEAQ (reference sequence). The CDR3 extends over 16 amino acids. DNA for the CDR3: TGTGCCAGCAGCCCCGGACAGGGTACTGGGGCCAACGTCCTGACTTTC. It specifies CASSPGQGTGANVLTF.

The rearrangement uses TRBV9 and TRBJ2-3; D gene ambiguous. The V end was cut by 2 bases, the J end by 7 bases, with 8 bases between. CDR3 size: 12 residues. The V gene's germline CDR1 is SGDLS and CDR2 YYNGEE. This chain's CDR3 is CASSVETHTQYF. CDR3 nucleotides: TGTGCCAGCAGCGTTGAGACTCATACGCAGTATTTT.

The chain couples TRBV7-9 to TRBJ2-1; weak D call: TRBD2 (6 bases). V lost 4 bases to trimming and J lost 5 bases, with 6 bases between them. Germline V lookup: CDR1 SEHNR, CDR2 FQNEAQ (reference sequence). The CDR3 loop spans 12 amino acids. CDR3 region: CASSWGDNEQFF. The CDR3, as DNA: TGTGCCAGCAGCTGGGGGGACAATGAGCAGTTCTTC.